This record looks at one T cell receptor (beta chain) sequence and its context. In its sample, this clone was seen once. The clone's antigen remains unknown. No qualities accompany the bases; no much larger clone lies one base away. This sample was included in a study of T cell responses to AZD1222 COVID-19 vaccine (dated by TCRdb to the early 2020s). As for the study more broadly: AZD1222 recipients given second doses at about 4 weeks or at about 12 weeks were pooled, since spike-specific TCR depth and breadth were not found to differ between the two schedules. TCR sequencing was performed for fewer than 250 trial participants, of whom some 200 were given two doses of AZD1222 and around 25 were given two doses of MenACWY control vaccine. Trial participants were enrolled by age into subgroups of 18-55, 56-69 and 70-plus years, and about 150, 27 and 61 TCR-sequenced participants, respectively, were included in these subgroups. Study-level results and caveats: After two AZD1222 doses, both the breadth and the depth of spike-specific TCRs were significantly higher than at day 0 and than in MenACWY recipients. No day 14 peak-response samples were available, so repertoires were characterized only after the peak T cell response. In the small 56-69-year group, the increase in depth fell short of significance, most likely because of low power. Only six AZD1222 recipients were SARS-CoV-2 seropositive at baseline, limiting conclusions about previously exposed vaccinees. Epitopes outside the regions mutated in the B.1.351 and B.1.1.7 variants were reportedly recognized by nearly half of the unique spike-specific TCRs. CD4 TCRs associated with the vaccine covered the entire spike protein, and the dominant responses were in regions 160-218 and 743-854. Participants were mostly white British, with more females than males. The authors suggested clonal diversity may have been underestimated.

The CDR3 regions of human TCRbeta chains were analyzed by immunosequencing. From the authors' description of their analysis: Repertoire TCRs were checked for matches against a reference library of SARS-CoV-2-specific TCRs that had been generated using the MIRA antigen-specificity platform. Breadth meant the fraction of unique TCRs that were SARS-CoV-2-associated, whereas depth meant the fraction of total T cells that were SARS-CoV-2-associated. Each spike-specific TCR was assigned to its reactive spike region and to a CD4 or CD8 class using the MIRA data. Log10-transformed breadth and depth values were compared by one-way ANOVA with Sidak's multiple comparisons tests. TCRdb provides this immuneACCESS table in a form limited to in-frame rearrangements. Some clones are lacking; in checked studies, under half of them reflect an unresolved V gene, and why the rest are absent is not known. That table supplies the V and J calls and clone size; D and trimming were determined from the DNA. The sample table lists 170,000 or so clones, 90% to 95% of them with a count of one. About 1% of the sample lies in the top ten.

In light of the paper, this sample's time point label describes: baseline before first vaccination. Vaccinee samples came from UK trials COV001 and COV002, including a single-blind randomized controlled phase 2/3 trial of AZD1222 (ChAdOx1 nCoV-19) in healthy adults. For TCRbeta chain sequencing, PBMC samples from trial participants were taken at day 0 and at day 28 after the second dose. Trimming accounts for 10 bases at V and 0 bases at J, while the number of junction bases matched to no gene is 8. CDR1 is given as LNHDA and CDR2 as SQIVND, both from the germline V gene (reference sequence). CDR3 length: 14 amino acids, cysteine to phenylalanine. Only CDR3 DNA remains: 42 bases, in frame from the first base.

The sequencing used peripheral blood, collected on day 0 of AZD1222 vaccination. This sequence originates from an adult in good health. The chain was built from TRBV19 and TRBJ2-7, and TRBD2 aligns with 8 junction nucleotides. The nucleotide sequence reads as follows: TGTGCCACCGGGTCGGCGGGGGGCTCCTACGAGCAGTACTTC. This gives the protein CATGSAGGSYEQYF.